This T cell receptor beta chain was sequenced for a study of blood T cell repertoires in COVID-19. The CDR3 length is 15 residues. Germline V gene data show CDR1 as LGHNA and CDR2 as YNFKEQ. V lost 0 bases, J lost 4 bases, and 9 bases lay in between. Per the study methods: Nucleated cell number was recorded as an estimate derived from reference gene primer amplification. Produced via immunoSEQ multiplex PCR; TCRdb's table is partial and in-frame only. The V and J calls and clone size are taken from that table; D and trimming were inferred from the DNA. This table holds 140,000 to 150,000 clones, around 85% found once. Before being deemed recovered, Cohort 3 donors had two negative PCRs, clearance, or symptom resolution.

The receptor comes from a woman aged 40 to 50 who had recovered from COVID-19. V and J are TRBV4-2 and TRBJ1-4; no definite D call. Material for sequencing was PBMCs or T cells enriched from blood (not recorded which). The CDR3 DNA is TGTGCCAGCAGCCAAGAGTTTCTAGGTAATGAAAAACTGTTTTTT. Translated, it gives CASSQEFLGNEKLFF.